This T cell receptor beta chain derives from a study of blood T cell repertoires in COVID-19. Study at large: From T cells, B-cell-depleted T cells, or PBMCs came the material, which was cDNA or gDNA.

Per the germline V gene, CDR1 is MNHEY and CDR2 is SMNVEV (reference sequence). The CDR3 length is 13 residues. Trimming removed 6 bases from V and 5 bases from J; junction bases left unmatched: 7. Repertoires were generated with immunoSEQ multiplex PCR, while TCRdb's copy carries only in-frame clones and drops some. In the table there are approximately 150,000 clones, 87% of which are singletons. The sequencing input was peripheral blood. This sequence originates from a human donor in a cohort sampled during active COVID-19. The chain links TRBV27 to TRBJ2-7, with 7 bases that match TRBD1. The CDR3 bases are TGTGCCAGCAGCAGACAGGGTGGCAACGAGCAGTACTTC. This codes for CASSRQGGNEQYF.